The rows below give T cell receptor beta chains drawn from one sample of a study of post-analysis software for immune sequencing data. MiXCR, applied by TCRdb to the PCR reads, yields one record per CDR3 protein. The table records 750,000 to 950,000 distinct CDR3 sequences, just over 45% of them present only once. The sequenced sample consisted of blood. The source of these receptors is a girl aged 10 to 17 with multiple sclerosis. Each CDR3 is given with its conserved first and last residue. A D gene is named only where the DNA matches it firmly. Clone size is not always given. Where it is, it says once, few, many or a class for expanded clones.

d_gene,v_gene,j_gene,abundance,CDR3aa,CDR3nt
.,TRBV7-8,TRBJ2-3,few,CASSSTLREENTQYF,TGTGCCAGCAGCTCCACCCTTAGGGAGGAAAATACGCAGTATTTT
TRBD2,TRBV9,TRBJ2-7,.,CAGSEGTSRLHEQYF,TGTGCCGGCAGCGAGGGGACTAGCCGACTGCACGAGCAGTACTTC
TRBD1,TRBV20-1,TRBJ1-2,.,CSAPSDRGGYGYTF,TGCAGTGCCCCATCGGACAGGGGTGGCTATGGCTACACCTTC
.,TRBV5-5,TRBJ1-4,few,CASRDGLQTWGKLFF,TGTGCCAGCAGGGACGGACTCCAGACGTGGGGAAAACTGTTTTTT
TRBD1,TRBV7-9,TRBJ1-4,.,CASSLPDRAAREKLFF,TGTGCCAGCAGCTTACCGGACAGGGCCGCTCGGGAAAAACTGTTTTTT
TRBD1,TRBV28,TRBJ2-1,.,CASSLKDRVFIEQFF,TGTGCCAGCAGTTTAAAAGACAGGGTTTTTATCGAGCAGTTCTTC
TRBD2,TRBV12-3/TRBV12-4,TRBJ2-7,few,CASRRGTRDSYEQYF,TGTGCCAGCAGGAGGGGGACTAGGGACTCCTACGAGCAGTACTTC
TRBD2,TRBV11-1,TRBJ2-3,.,CASSPGLAARGTQYF,TGTGCCAGCAGCCCAGGACTAGCGGCTCGGGGTACGCAGTATTTT
.,TRBV14,TRBJ2-1,few,CASSQLSSYNEQFF,TGTGCCAGCAGCCAGTTAAGCTCCTACAATGAGCAGTTCTTC
.,TRBV7-9,TRBJ2-7,.,CASSLSGRVGDFYEQYF,TGTGCCAGCAGCTTAAGTGGGAGAGTCGGGGATTTCTACGAGCAGTACTTC
TRBD1,TRBV28,TRBJ2-7,few,CASDRGDYEQYF,TGTGCTTCAGACAGGGGCGACTACGAGCAGTACTTC
.,TRBV2,TRBJ2-7,.,CASKPGQLYEQYF,TGTGCCAGCAAGCCGGGGCAGTTATACGAGCAGTACTTC
.,TRBV5-1,TRBJ1-1,.,CASSPVGYGHEAFF,TGCGCCAGCAGCCCGGTGGGGTATGGACATGAAGCTTTCTTT
.,TRBV7-2,TRBJ2-3,.,CTSSLVGVGVDTQYF,TGTACCAGCAGCTTAGTGGGGGTGGGAGTAGATACGCAGTATTTT
.,TRBV7-2,TRBJ2-1,.,CASSLSEGSYNEQFF,TGTGCCAGCAGCTTATCCGAGGGCTCCTACAATGAGCAGTTCTTC
.,TRBV6-2/TRBV6-3,TRBJ1-1,.,CASSRQAAEAFF,TGTGCCAGCAGTAGGCAGGCAGCTGAAGCTTTCTTT
.,TRBV5-1,TRBJ1-1,.,CASIIRKGYLVVNTEAFF,TGCGCCAGCATCATCCGAAAGGGGTATTTAGTTGTGAACACTGAAGCTTTCTTT
.,TRBV29-1,TRBJ2-7,many,CSVVPAGVRYEQYF,TGCAGCGTTGTTCCGGCAGGGGTAAGGTACGAGCAGTACTTC
TRBD2,TRBV29-1,TRBJ2-7,once,CSVWASGSYEQYF,TGCAGCGTTTGGGCTAGCGGGTCCTACGAGCAGTACTTC
TRBD1,TRBV4-1,TRBJ2-3,.,CASSQGQVWNTQYF,TGCGCCAGCAGCCAGGGACAGGTTTGGAATACGCAGTATTTT
TRBD1,TRBV5-1,TRBJ1-2,.,CASSTSDRDIYGYTF,TGCGCCAGCAGCACCTCGGACAGGGATATATATGGCTACACCTTC
.,TRBV7-9,TRBJ2-4,.,CASSLQRPQNIQYF,TGTGCCAGCAGCCTCCAGCGCCCCCAAAACATTCAGTACTTC
TRBD1,TRBV6-5,TRBJ1-5,.,CASSPDRAYQPQHF,TGTGCCAGCAGTCCTGACAGGGCTTATCAGCCCCAGCATTTT
.,TRBV13,TRBJ2-3,.,CASSLGVKRSTDTQYF,TGTGCCAGCAGCCTGGGAGTTAAGCGGAGCACAGATACGCAGTATTTT
.,TRBV6-5,TRBJ1-2,.,CASSPWGVSYGYTF,TGTGCCAGCAGTCCCTGGGGCGTTTCCTATGGCTACACCTTC
TRBD1,TRBV25-1,TRBJ2-7,.,CASSEYFEGAHTQYF,TGTGCCAGCAGTGAATATTTTGAGGGGGCCCACACCCAGTACTTC
TRBD1,TRBV11-2,TRBJ2-1,once,CASSLAQGQGMRFLFF,TGTGCCAGCAGCTTAGCCCAAGGACAGGGGATGCGGTTCTTGTTCTTC
TRBD2,TRBV7-9,TRBJ2-1,.,CASNPGGEGSYNEQFF,TGTGCCAGCAACCCGGGGGGGGAGGGGTCCTACAATGAGCAGTTCTTC
.,TRBV10-3,TRBJ1-4,.,CAISDRTAATNEKLFF,TGTGCCATCAGTGATCGGACCGCGGCAACTAATGAAAAACTGTTTTTT
.,TRBV12-3/TRBV12-4,TRBJ1-2,few,CASRLHGKDYGYTF,TGTGCCAGCAGACTACACGGGAAAGACTATGGCTACACCTTC
.,TRBV7-2,TRBJ2-3,few,CASSLDPRVLGTDTQYF,TGTGCCAGCAGCTTAGACCCTAGAGTGTTGGGCACAGATACGCAGTATTTT
TRBD1,TRBV20-1,TRBJ2-1,.,CSATYRGEQFF,TGCAGTGCTACCTACAGGGGAGAGCAGTTCTTC
.,TRBV6-2/TRBV6-3,TRBJ2-6,.,CASSLTGSGTNVLTF,TGTGCCAGCAGCCTGACAGGCTCTGGGACCAACGTCCTGACTTTC
TRBD2,TRBV4-1,TRBJ2-5,.,CAGSQDAGGGEEQYF,TGCGCCGGCAGCCAAGACGCCGGGGGGGGGGAAGAGCAGTACTTC
TRBD1,TRBV12-3/TRBV12-4,TRBJ1-2,.,CASSLDRGDNGYTF,TGTGCCAGCAGTTTAGACAGGGGGGACAATGGCTACACCTTC
TRBD2,TRBV20-1,TRBJ2-1,.,CSARGTSVQEQFF,TGCAGTGCTAGAGGGACTAGCGTCCAAGAGCAGTTCTTC
TRBD1,TRBV7-6,TRBJ2-5,many,CASSLPGQGKTQYF,TGTGCCAGCAGCTTACCCGGACAGGGAAAGACCCAGTACTTC